This TCR beta chain was identified during a study of neoadjuvant nivolumab and ipilimumab in lung cancer. Findings and caveats of the study: Only a single major-pathologic-response sample was available for clonality analysis. Resected tumors had greater TCR richness and clonality than uninvolved lung. Only a small number of samples underwent TCR sequencing.

The table came from immunoSEQ multiplex PCR; TCRdb's copy has only in-frame clones and leaves some out. The table has roughly 45,000 clones, around 89% seen once. Remarks on this clone: No antigen is known for it.

The material sequenced was blood, taken before neoadjuvant nivolumab, alone or with ipilimumab. The clonotype originates from an adult with non-small cell lung cancer. Some clones in this sample may be carry-over from other donors' samples.

The CDR3 here is CAPLRGSLRMNTEAFF. The CDR3 nucleotides read TGTGCCCCGTTAAGGGGGAGCCTACGCATGAACACTGAAGCTTTCTTT. The chain has TRBV11-3 and TRBJ1-1; a possible D gene is TRBD1 (6 bases). Trimming took 11 bases from V and 0 from J, leaving 22 bases between them. CDR1 and CDR2 from the germline V gene are SGHNT and YENEEA. This CDR3 region has 16 residues.